This section outlines one T cell receptor (beta chain) sequence together with its context. The germline V and J ends were trimmed by 0 bases and 6 bases, with 21 bases remaining between them. This CDR3 is built from 18 residues. Per germline, CDR1 MGHRA and CDR2 YSYEKL. These data come from a study of T cell responses to AZD1222 COVID-19 vaccine. Measured with immunoSEQ multiplex PCR; TCRdb has only the in-frame clones, and not every one. Here the sample spans about 100,000 clones, about 90% being singletons. The clonotype was recovered from an adult in good health. The material sequenced was peripheral blood, taken on day 0 of AZD1222 vaccination. V gene TRBV4-1 combines with J gene TRBJ1-3, with D hard to call. The CDR3 sequence: CASSQDLEDLHSTNTIYF. CDR3 in DNA: TGCGCCAGCAGCCAAGATCTTGAGGATTTGCACTCAACAAACACCATATATTTT.